These 7 T cell receptor beta chains were all obtained from the same sample, sequenced in a study of tumor-infiltrating lymphocytes in localized non-small cell lung cancer listed by TCRdb under 2021. Library preparation employed the immunoSEQ multiplex PCR assay. This is the immuneACCESS table as TCRdb keeps it, with only in-frame sequences that have V and J called. A part of the clones is gone; compared with another copy, unresolved V genes explain less than half, and the rest is unexplained. The sample records over 10,000 clones, roughly 74% of which are singletons. Of the sample, around 15% is held by the ten largest clones. Sequencing used uninvolved lung tissue not adjacent to the tumor. The source of these receptors is a human donor with non-small cell lung cancer.

V gene TRBV5-4 combines with J gene TRBJ1-1; possibly TRBD1 for D (5 bases). CDR3 length: 14 residues. The V and J ends lost 0 bases and 2 bases respectively, with 8 bases between them. CDR1 and CDR2 from the germline V gene are SGHNT and YYREEE (reference sequence). CDR3 nucleotide sequence: TGTGCCAGCAGCTTGGATACAGGAAACACTGAAGCTTTCTTT. The encoded protein is CASSLDTGNTEAFF.

The chain combines TRBV7-2 with TRBJ2-3, with 8 nucleotides matching TRBD2. Trimming removed 5 bases from V and 4 bases from J; junction bases left unmatched: 8. The germline V gene encodes CDR1 SGHTA and CDR2 FQGNSA. CDR3 length: 15 amino acids. CDR3 DNA sequence: TGTGCCAGCAGCACCCCGGGGGGGCCTTCAGATACGCAGTATTTT. This gives the protein CASSTPGGPSDTQYF.

V usage is TRBV11-3 and J usage is TRBJ1-1, with TRBD1 matching over 7 bases. Germline V gene data show CDR1 as SGHNT and CDR2 as YENEEA. V shed 5 bases and J 0 bases; nucleotides not matched to a gene: 6. The CDR3 spans 15 residues. The CDR3 DNA is TGTGCCAGCAGCGCGAGACAGGGACTGAACACTGAAGCTTTCTTT. Translated: CASSARQGLNTEAFF.

The chain is built from TRBV5-1 and TRBJ1-2; tentatively, D is TRBD1 (5 bases). CDR1 is SGHRS and CDR2 is YFSETQ in the germline V gene. With 0 bases removed from V and 6 bases from J, the gap between germline ends came to 21 bases. This CDR3 has 17 amino acids. The CDR3 nucleotides are TGCGCCAGCAGCTTGGGACAGAGTCTTCTTGGGCAAAATGGCTACACCTTC. The encoded protein is CASSLGQSLLGQNGYTF.

This clone is labeled as medium-sized. The chain combines TRBV28 with TRBJ1-1; D is uncertain. V lost 6 bases and J 4 bases, leaving 15 bases between the germline ends. Germline CDR1 and CDR2: MDHEN and SYDVKM. This CDR3 comprises 14 residues. The CDR3 loop reads CASSPVLLGTEAFF. CDR3 nucleotides: TGTGCCAGCAGCCCCGTCCTCCTGGGCACTGAAGCTTTCTTT.

This clone occurred a few times. V usage is TRBV4-3 and J usage is TRBJ2-1; D gene ambiguous. Germline-derived CDR1 and CDR2 are LGHNA and YSLEER. The CDR3 is 18 residues long. The V and J ends lost 0 bases and 0 bases respectively, with 15 bases between them. CDR3 coding DNA: TGCGCCAGCAGCCAAGATAACTCGTTCCAGAGCTCCTACAATGAGCAGTTCTTC. Translating gives CASSQDNSFQSSYNEQFF.

This sequence joins TRBV2 and TRBJ1-5, with D uncertain. V was clipped by 0 bases and J by 5 bases, with 5 bases between them. The CDR3 has 13 amino acids. The germline gives CDR1 SNHLY, CDR2 FYNNEI. The CDR3 bases are TGTGCCAGCAGTGAAGCGGTGTATCAGCCCCAGCATTTT. Amino acid sequence: CASSEAVYQPQHF.